The T cell receptor (beta chain) under discussion was sequenced for a study of cytomegalovirus exposure and HLA in healthy donors. Notes on the study in general: TCR beta sequences numbering some 17,000 were associated with HLA alleles at 0.05 false discovery rate in a later analysis.

Details on this clone: What it binds is not known.

This PCR relied on a set of 60 Vbeta primers and 13 Jbeta primers. Method: immunoSEQ multiplex PCR; TCRdb's copy keeps in-frame clones and lacks some. This table lists tens of thousands of clones. This TCR was sampled from a woman aged 40 to 50 in good health and CMV-seronegative. The sample taken for sequencing was PBMCs.

Here the CDR3 reads CASSSRTAPYEQYF. The CDR3 DNA reads TGTGCCAGCAGCTCGAGGACTGCACCCTACGAGCAGTACTTC. The chain combines TRBV4-2 with TRBJ2-7; tentatively, D is TRBD2 (5 bases). CDR3 length: 14 amino acids. V was trimmed by 5 bases and J by 2 bases, leaving 13 bases between them. Germline CDR1 and CDR2: LGHNA and YNFKEQ.